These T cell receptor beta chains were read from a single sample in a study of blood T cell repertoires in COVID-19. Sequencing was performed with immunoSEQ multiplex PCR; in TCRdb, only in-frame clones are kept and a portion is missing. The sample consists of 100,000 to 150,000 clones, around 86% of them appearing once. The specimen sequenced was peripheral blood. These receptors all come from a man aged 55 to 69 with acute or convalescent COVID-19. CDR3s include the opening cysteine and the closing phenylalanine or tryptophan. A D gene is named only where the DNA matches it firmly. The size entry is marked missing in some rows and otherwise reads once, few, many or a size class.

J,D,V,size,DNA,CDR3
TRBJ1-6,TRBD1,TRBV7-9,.,TGTGCCAGCAGCTTAGCCCCAGGACAGGGGTTGAATTCACCCCTCCACTTT,CASSLAPGQGLNSPLHF
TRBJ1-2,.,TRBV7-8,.,TGTGCCAGCAGCTCCTTCAGGTCTAACTATGGCTACACCTTC,CASSSFRSNYGYTF
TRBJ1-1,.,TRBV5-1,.,TGCGCCAGCAGCCCAACCGTGGGGCAGGGCGCAGCTTTCTTT,CASSPTVGQGAAFF
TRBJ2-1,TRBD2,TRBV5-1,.,TGCGCCAGCAGCTTGCTCTCTAGCGGGAGGGGCAATGAGCAGTTCTTC,CASSLLSSGRGNEQFF
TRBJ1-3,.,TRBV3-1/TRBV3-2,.,TGTGCCAGCAGCCAAGGGGCTCACTCTGGAAACACCATATATTTT,CASSQGAHSGNTIYF
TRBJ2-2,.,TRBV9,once,TGTGCCAGCAGCCCCCCCCGGGCGGGTTCGAACACCGGGGAGCTGTTTTTT,CASSPPRAGSNTGELFF
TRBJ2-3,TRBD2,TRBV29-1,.,TGCAGCGTTGCCGCAGGACTAGACCCAAGCACAGATACGCAGTATTTT,CSVAAGLDPSTDTQYF
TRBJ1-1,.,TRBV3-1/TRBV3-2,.,TGTGCCAGCAGCCACGTGAACACTGAAGCTTTCTTT,CASSHVNTEAFF
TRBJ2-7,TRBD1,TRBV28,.,TGTGCCAGCAGTCGACAGGGGACCTACGAGCAGTACTTC,CASSRQGTYEQYF
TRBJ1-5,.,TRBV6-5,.,TGTGCCAGTCTCTACAGGACGAATCAGCCCCAGCATTTT,CASLYRTNQPQHF
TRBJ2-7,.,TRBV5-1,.,TGCGCCAGCAGGACGAGGACAGAGGCGACGGCCGAGCAGTACTTC,CASRTRTEATAEQYF
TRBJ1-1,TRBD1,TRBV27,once,TGTGCCAGCAGTTTATCGATAGGGACAGGGTTTACTGAAGCTTTCTTT,CASSLSIGTGFTEAFF
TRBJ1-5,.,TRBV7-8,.,TGTGCCAGCAGCCCCGAGCCGGGGTATAGCAATCAGCCCCAGCATTTT,CASSPEPGYSNQPQHF
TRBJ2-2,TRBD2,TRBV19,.,TGTGCCAGTAGTATACTAGCGGGTGACACCGGGGAGCTGTTTTTT,CASSILAGDTGELFF
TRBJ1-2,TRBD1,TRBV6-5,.,TGTGCCAGCAGTTACCGGGACAGGGGATTCTATGGCTACACCTTC,CASSYRDRGFYGYTF
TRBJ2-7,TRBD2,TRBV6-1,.,TGTGCCAGCAGTGATCCGGGACTAGCGGGATACGAGCAGTACTTC,CASSDPGLAGYEQYF
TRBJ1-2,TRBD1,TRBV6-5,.,TGTGCCAGCAGAAGACAGGGTGGCTACACCTTC,CASRRQGGYTF
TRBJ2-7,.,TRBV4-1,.,TGCGCCAGCAGCCACCCTAGGTTGGGAGAGGGCCAGCAGTACTTC,CASSHPRLGEGQQYF
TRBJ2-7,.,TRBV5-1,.,TGCGCCAGCAGCTTGGGACTTTCCGCGGGCTACGAGCAGTACTTC,CASSLGLSAGYEQYF
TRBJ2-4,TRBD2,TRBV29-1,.,TGCAGCGTAACTGGACTAGCGGGAAACATTCAGTACTTC,CSVTGLAGNIQYF
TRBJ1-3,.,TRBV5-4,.,TGTGCCAGCAGCTTGTTGGGCACTGGAAACACCATATATTTT,CASSLLGTGNTIYF
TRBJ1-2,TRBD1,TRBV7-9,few,TGTGCCAGCAGCTCACAACAGGGGGCGTTTGGCTACACCTTC,CASSSQQGAFGYTF
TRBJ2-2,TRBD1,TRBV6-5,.,TGTGCCAGCAGTTCTGGACAGGGGAGCGGGGAGCTGTTTTTT,CASSSGQGSGELFF
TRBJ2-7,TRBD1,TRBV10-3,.,TGTGCCATCAGTACCACAGGGGAGAGGGAGCAGTACTTC,CAISTTGEREQYF
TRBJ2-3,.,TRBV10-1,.,TGCGCCAGCAGCGCCGTCGAGGGCCATACGCAGTATTTT,CASSAVEGHTQYF
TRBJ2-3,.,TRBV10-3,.,TGTGCCATCAGTGAGTCGACTACCGCAGATACGCAGTATTTT,CAISESTTADTQYF
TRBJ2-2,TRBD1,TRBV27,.,TGTGCCAGCAGTTCAGGACAGGGTAGGGCTAACACCGGGGAGCTGTTTTTT,CASSSGQGRANTGELFF